This T cell receptor (beta chain) was obtained from a study of cytomegalovirus exposure and HLA in healthy donors. Study-level background: T cells numbering 150 million to 200 million yielded some 120 million unique TCR beta sequences in an earlier analysis.

About this clone itself: What it binds is unknown.

Amplification used 60 Vbeta primers and 13 Jbeta primers. Using immunoSEQ multiplex PCR, the repertoire was profiled, and TCRdb retains in-frame clones only, with some absent. The sample includes around 120,000 clones, around 80% of them seen just once. Study-wide results and caveats: A later analysis found TCR association rates differed by HLA locus, highest for DRB1 and lowest for HLA-C. Cytomegalovirus association was listed for 164 TCR beta chains. A later analysis reportedly found that, within productive TCRs, an Asian-associated ancestry cluster had fewer N-insertions than the mean observed across the approximately 660 donors.

The source of this sequence is a woman aged 40 to 50 in good health and CMV-seronegative. Sequencing input: PBMCs.

The CDR3 is CASSVEPGVEQYF. As DNA, the CDR3 is TGTGCCAGCAGCGTAGAACCCGGGGTCGAGCAGTACTTC. The gene calls are TRBV9 and TRBJ2-7, with D possibly matching TRBD2 (5 bases). The CDR3 spans 13 residues. Deletions cut 0 bases from V and 6 bases from J, with 10 bases between. Germline V lookup: CDR1 SGDLS, CDR2 YYNGEE.